This TCR beta chain comes out of a study of T cell repertoires in cytomegalovirus infection. TCRdb re-called the reads with MiXCR, one entry per CDR3 protein. This table has roughly 700,000 distinct CDR3 sequences, around a third appearing once. Germline assignment: CDR1 DFQATT and CDR2 SNEGSKA (reference sequence). CDR3 length: 15 residues. V was trimmed by 3 bases and J by 0 bases, leaving 15 bases between them. Points on this clonotype: No antigen is known for it.

The rearrangement joins TRBV20-1 to TRBJ2-7; D possibly corresponds to TRBD2 (5 bases). Material: cultured PBMCs, obtained from culture after CMV antigen stimulation. The TCR sequence derives from a human donor in good health (CMV status not recorded). Some clones in this sample may be carry-over from other donors' samples. The DNA of the CDR3 is TGCAGTGCTAGTATCGCTAGCTGGGGCTCCTACGAGCAGTACTTC. Its protein is CSASIASWGSYEQYF.